The 11 T cell receptor beta chains in this list originate from one sample, sequenced in a study of CXCR3-negative and CXCR3-positive naive CD8 T cells. Through 5' RACE with UMI labels, the TRB cDNA libraries were prepared. TCRdb reprocessed the 5' RACE reads and keeps a single row for each CDR3 protein, giving no DNA. This repertoire includes fewer than 95,000 distinct CDR3 sequences. Source material: naive CXCR3- CD8+ T cells from blood. Subset given: CD45RO-CCR7+CD27+CD95- naive CD8+ T cells lacking CXCR3 (TNR3-). The receptors here all came from a human donor in good health. Some clones in this sample may be carry-over from other donors' samples.

V is TRBV7-9 and J is TRBJ2-1. Germline V gene data show CDR1 as SEHNR and CDR2 as FQNEAQ (reference sequence). The CDR3 covers 13 residues. The CDR3 spells CASGTISTNEQFF.

This sequence joins TRBV7-2 and TRBJ2-5; the TCRdb D gene call, TRBD2, has no DNA to confirm it. This CDR3 region has 11 residues. Per germline, CDR1 SGHTA and CDR2 FQGNSA. CDR3 sequence reads: CASSPPPTQYF.

The CDR3: CASSPPERSGELFF. This chain links TRBV28 with TRBJ2-2; TCRdb's D call, TRBD1, is unchecked because there is no DNA. CDR3 length equals 14 residues. Germline V gene sequence: CDR1 MDHEN, CDR2 SYDVKM. The complete variable domain, with remaining parts taken from reference TRBV28 and TRBJ2-2, reads DVKVTQSSRYLVKRTGEKVFLECVQDMDHENMFWYRQDPGLGLRLIYFSYDVKMKEKGDIPEGYSVSREKKERFSLILESASTNQTSMYLCASSPPERSGELFFGEGSRLTVL.

This clonotype is labeled medium-sized based on frequency. The V and J genes are TRBV7-2 and TRBJ1-2. The CDR3 is made up of 14 amino acids. CDR1 is SGHTA and CDR2 is FQGNSA in the germline V gene. CDR3 in amino acids: CASSLRKVNYGYTF.

This chain uses TRBV4-3 with TRBJ2-1; TCRdb calls TRBD1, which cannot be checked without DNA. This CDR3 has 12 residues. Germline lookup yields CDR1 LGHNA and CDR2 YSLEER. CDR3 sequence: CASSQGGGPRFF.

V and J are TRBV5-6 and TRBJ1-2; TCRdb gives TRBD1 as the D gene, but with no DNA this cannot be confirmed. CDR3 length equals 13 residues. Germline V lookup: CDR1 SGHDT, CDR2 YYEEEE. This CDR3 is CASSLGGNYGYTF.

The chain links TRBV29-1 to TRBJ2-5; TCRdb's assignment of TRBD1 cannot be checked, as there is no DNA. Per the germline V gene, CDR1 is SQVTM and CDR2 is ANQGSEA. This CDR3 contains 14 residues. CDR3 loop: CSVRGTGVRETQYF.

The gene calls are TRBV6-6 and TRBJ2-1. Germline V gives CDR1 MNHNY, CDR2 SVGAGI (reference sequence). The CDR3 is 11 amino acids. The CDR3 is CASRVGHEQFF.

V usage is TRBV4-3 and J usage is TRBJ2-3. CDR3 size: 14 residues. CDR1 is LGHNA and CDR2 is YSLEER in the germline V gene. CDR3 residues: CASSQDLSTDTQYF.

This chain connects TRBV6-5 to TRBJ2-1. From germline, CDR1 is MNHEY and CDR2 SVGAGI. This CDR3 has 16 amino acids. The CDR3 loop is CASSYSPGGSYNEQFF.

The chain combines TRBV18 with TRBJ2-1. The CDR3 runs 15 residues. Germline assignment: CDR1 KGHSH and CDR2 LQKENI. CDR3 amino acids: CASSPKADPEDEQFF.